Listed here are 2 T cell receptor beta chains from one sample, sequenced in a study of blood T cell repertoires in COVID-19. The data were produced by immunoSEQ multiplex PCR, yet TCRdb's version contains in-frame clones alone and is incomplete. The sample has roughly 200,000 clones, about 80% seen once. Sequences were obtained from peripheral blood. The receptors were gathered from a man aged 50 to 60 with active or convalescent COVID-19.

The CDR3 reads CASSSPGTTEAFF. CDR3 nucleotide sequence: TGTGCCAGCAGTTCGCCCGGGACAACTGAAGCTTTCTTT. This chain joins TRBV6-5 and TRBJ1-1, with a weak D call TRBD1 (6 bases). V was shortened by 4 bases and J by 5 bases, with 11 bases between the two germline ends. CDR1 and CDR2 (germline): MNHEY, SVGAGI. This CDR3 is built from 13 residues.

The V and J genes are TRBV27 and TRBJ1-5; the D gene is possibly TRBD1 (5 bases). The V gene's germline CDR1 is MNHEY and CDR2 SMNVEV (reference sequence). Between the trimmed V and J ends, which lost 4 bases and 0 bases, there was a span of 10 bases. The CDR3 has 15 amino acids. In DNA, the CDR3 is TGTGCCAGCAGTTCCAGGGCTTATAGCAATCAGCCCCAGCATTTT. Amino acid sequence: CASSSRAYSNQPQHF.